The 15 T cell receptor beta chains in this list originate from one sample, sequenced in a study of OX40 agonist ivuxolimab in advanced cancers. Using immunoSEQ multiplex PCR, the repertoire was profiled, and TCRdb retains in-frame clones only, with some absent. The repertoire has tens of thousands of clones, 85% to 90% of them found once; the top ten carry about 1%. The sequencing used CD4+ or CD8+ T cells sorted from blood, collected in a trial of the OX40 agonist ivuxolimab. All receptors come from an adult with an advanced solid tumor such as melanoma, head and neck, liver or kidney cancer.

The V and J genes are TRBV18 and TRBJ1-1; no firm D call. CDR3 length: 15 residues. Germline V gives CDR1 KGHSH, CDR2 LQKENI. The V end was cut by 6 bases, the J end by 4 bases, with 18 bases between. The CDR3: CASSSRLPTSTEAFF. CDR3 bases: TGTGCCAGCTCGTCAAGGCTCCCGACGAGCACTGAAGCTTTCTTT. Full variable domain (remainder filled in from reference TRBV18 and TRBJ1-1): NAGVMQNPRHLVRRRGQEARLRCSPMKGHSHVYWYRQLPEEGLKFMVYLQKENIIDESGMPKERFSAEFPKEGPSILRIQQVVRGDSAAYFCASSSRLPTSTEAFFGQGTRLTVV.

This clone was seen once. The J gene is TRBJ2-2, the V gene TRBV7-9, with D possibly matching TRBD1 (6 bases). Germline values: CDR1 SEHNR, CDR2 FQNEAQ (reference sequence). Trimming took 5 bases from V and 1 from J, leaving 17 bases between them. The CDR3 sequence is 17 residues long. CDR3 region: CASSPRTATQNTGELFF. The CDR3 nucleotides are TGTGCCAGCAGCCCCAGGACAGCCACACAGAACACCGGGGAGCTGTTTTTT. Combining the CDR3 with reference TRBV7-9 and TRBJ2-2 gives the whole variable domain DTGVSQNPRHKITKRGQNVTFRCDPISEHNRLYWYRQTLGQGPEFLTYFQNEAQLEKSRLLSDRFSAERPKGSFSTLEIQRTEQGDSAMYLCASSPRTATQNTGELFFGEGSRLTVL.

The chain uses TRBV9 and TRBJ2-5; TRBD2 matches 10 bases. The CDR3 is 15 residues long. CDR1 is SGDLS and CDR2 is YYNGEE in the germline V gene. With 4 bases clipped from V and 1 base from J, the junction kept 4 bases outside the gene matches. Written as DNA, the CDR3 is TGTGCCAGCAGCTTTCTAGCGGGGGTCCAAGAGACCCAGTACTTC. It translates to CASSFLAGVQETQYF.

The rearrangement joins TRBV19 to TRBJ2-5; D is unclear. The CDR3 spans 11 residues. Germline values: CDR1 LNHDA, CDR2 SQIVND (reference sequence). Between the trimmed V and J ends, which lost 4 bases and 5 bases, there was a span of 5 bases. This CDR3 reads CASSRAETQYF. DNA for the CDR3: TGTGCCAGTAGTAGGGCGGAGACCCAGTACTTC.

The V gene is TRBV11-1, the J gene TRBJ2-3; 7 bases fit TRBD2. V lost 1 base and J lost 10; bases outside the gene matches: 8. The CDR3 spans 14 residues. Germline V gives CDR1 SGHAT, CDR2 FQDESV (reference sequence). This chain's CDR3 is CASSLVPGLVSQYF. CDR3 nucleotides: TGTGCCAGCAGCTTAGTTCCCGGACTAGTGTCGCAGTATTTT.

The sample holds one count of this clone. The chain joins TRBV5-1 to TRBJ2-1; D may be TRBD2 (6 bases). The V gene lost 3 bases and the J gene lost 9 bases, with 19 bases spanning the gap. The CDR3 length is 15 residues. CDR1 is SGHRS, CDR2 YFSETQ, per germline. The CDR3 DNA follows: TGCGCCAGCAGCTCCCAGGGCCGGCCGGGAGCTGAGCAGTTCTTC. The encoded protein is CASSSQGRPGAEQFF.

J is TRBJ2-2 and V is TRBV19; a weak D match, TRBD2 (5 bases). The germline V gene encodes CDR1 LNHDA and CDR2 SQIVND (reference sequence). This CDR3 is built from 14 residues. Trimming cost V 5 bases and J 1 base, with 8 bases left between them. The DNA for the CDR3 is TGTGCCAGTAGTGTGAGGGAGAACACCGGGGAGCTGTTTTTT. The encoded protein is CASSVRENTGELFF.

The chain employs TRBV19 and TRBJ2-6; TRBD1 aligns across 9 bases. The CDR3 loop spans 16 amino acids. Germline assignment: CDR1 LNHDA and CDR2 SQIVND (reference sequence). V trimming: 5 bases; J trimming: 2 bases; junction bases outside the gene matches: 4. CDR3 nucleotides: TGTGCCAGTAGTGCCCGGACAGGGGCTGGGGCCAACGTCCTGACTTTC. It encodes CASSARTGAGANVLTF.

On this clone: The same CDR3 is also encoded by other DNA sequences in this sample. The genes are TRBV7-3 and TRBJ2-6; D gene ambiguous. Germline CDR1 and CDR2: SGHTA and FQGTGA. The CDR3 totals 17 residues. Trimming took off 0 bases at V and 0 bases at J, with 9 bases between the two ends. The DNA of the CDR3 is TGTGCCAGCAGCTTAACTCCACGGTCCTCTGGGGCCAACGTCCTGACTTTC. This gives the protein CASSLTPRSSGANVLTF.

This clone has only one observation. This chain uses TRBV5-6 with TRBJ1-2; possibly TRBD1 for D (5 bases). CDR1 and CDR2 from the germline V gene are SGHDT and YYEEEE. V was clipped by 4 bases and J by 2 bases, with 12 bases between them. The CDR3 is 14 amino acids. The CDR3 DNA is TGTGCCAGCAGCCCCCCCGGGGGGAACTATGGCTACACCTTC. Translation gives CASSPPGGNYGYTF.

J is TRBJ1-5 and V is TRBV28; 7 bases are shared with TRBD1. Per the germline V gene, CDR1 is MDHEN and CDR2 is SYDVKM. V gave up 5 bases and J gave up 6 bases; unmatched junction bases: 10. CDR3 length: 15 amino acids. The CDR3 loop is CASSLIRGMSQPQHF. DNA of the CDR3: TGTGCCAGCAGTCTTATCAGGGGGATGAGTCAGCCCCAGCATTTT.

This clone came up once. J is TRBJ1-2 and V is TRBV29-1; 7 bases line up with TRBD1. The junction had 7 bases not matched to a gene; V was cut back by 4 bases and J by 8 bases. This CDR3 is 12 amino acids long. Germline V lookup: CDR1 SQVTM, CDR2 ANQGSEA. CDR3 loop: CSVGSDRVGYTF. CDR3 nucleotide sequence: TGCAGCGTTGGAAGCGACAGGGTCGGCTACACCTTC. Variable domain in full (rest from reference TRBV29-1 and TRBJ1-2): SAVISQKPSRDICQRGTSLTIQCQVDSQVTMMFWYRQQPGQSLTLIATANQGSEATYESGFVIDKFPISRPNLTFSTLTVSNMSPEDSSIYLCSVGSDRVGYTFGSGTRLTVV.

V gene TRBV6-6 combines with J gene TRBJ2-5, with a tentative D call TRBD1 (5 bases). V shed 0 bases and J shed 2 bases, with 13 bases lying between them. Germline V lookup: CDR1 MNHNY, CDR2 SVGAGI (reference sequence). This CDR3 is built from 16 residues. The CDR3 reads CASSYSAARGQETQYF. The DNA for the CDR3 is TGTGCCAGCAGTTACTCTGCGGCTAGGGGACAAGAGACCCAGTACTTC.

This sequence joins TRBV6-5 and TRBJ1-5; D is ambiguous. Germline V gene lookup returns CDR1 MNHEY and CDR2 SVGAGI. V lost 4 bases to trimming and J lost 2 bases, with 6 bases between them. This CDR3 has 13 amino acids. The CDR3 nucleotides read TGTGCCAGCAGTTTCTCAGGCAATCAGCCCCAGCATTTT. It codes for CASSFSGNQPQHF.

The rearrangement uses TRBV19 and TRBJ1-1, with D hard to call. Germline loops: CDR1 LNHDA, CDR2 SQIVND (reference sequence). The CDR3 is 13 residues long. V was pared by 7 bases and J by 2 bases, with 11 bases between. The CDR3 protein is CASTAGSNTEAFF. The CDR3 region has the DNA TGTGCCAGTACCGCGGGCAGTAACACTGAAGCTTTCTTT.